These 23 T cell receptor beta chains were all obtained from the same sample, sequenced in a study of blood T cell repertoires in COVID-19 (dated by TCRdb to the early 2020s). The library was produced with the immunoSEQ multiplex PCR assay. TCRdb obtained this table from immuneACCESS and retained in-frame rearrangements with V and J assigned. These tables miss some clones; where compared with another copy, unresolved V genes account for less than half of the shortfall, and the remainder is unexplained. The sample table contains about 150,000 clones; only one count was recorded for 75% to 90% of them. The ten largest clones capture roughly 37% of the sample. Sequencing used peripheral blood. Source of these receptors: a man aged 50-60 years who had recovered from COVID-19.

The J gene is TRBJ1-6, the V gene TRBV30; 7 bases fit TRBD1. Germline lookup yields CDR1 GTSNPN and CDR2 SVGIG (reference sequence). Germline trimming cut 4 bases from V and 2 bases from J; bases unmatched to any gene: 5. This CDR3 region has 15 residues. The CDR3 DNA is TGTGCCTGGACCGACAGGGTGCCCTATAATTCACCCCTCCACTTT. As protein: CAWTDRVPYNSPLHF.

This chain connects TRBV2 to TRBJ1-1; D may be TRBD1 (5 bases). This CDR3 is built from 14 residues. Germline CDR1 reads SNHLY; CDR2 reads FYNNEI. Trimming took 6 bases from V and 2 from J, leaving 13 bases between them. The CDR3 coding sequence is TGTGCCAGCAGCATGCAGACAGCAAACACTGAAGCTTTCTTT. Its translation: CASSMQTANTEAFF.

This clone was counted only a few times. CDR3 residues: CASSLDWRGPTSPLHF. CDR3 DNA: TGTGCCAGCAGCTTGGATTGGCGGGGGCCCACTTCACCCCTCCACTTT. The J gene is TRBJ1-6, the V gene TRBV5-4, with D perhaps matching TRBD1 (6 bases). Germline values: CDR1 SGHNT, CDR2 YYREEE (reference sequence). V was clipped by 0 bases and J by 9 bases, with 16 bases between them. There are 16 residues in the CDR3.

The chain links TRBV5-4 to TRBJ2-1; 7 positions match TRBD2. Germline V gene lookup returns CDR1 SGHNT and CDR2 YYREEE (reference sequence). The CDR3 sequence is 15 residues long. The V gene end was trimmed by 6 bases and the J gene end by 6 bases; junction bases not matched to a gene: 12. CDR3 nucleotide sequence: TGTGCCAGCAACTCCTTGGGGCGCGGGGGCAATGAGCAGTTCTTC. Protein sequence: CASNSLGRGGNEQFF.

The chain carries TRBV19 and TRBJ1-5, with a possible D match to TRBD1 (6 bases). CDR1 LNHDA and CDR2 SQIVND come from the germline V gene (reference sequence). The CDR3 is 14 amino acids. The V end was cut by 7 bases, the J end by 9 bases, with 19 bases between. The CDR3 DNA follows: TGTGCCAGTATGCACGTTACAGGGTTACTGCCCCAGCATTTT. It specifies CASMHVTGLLPQHF.

V and J are TRBV5-1 and TRBJ1-1, with 8 positions matching TRBD1. CDR1 and CDR2 from the germline V gene are SGHRS and YFSETQ. CDR3 length: 16 residues. V shed 0 bases, J shed 1 base, and the junction held 5 bases outside the gene matches. CDR3 nucleotide sequence: TGCGCCAGCAGCTTGGATCCCCAGGGGGCGAACACTGAAGCTTTCTTT. This codes for CASSLDPQGANTEAFF.

The chain links TRBV7-9 to TRBJ1-2, with 8 bases identical to TRBD1. The germline V gene encodes CDR1 SEHNR and CDR2 FQNEAQ (reference sequence). V dropped 5 bases and J dropped 2; count of bases not matched to a gene: 10. CDR3 length: 16 residues. This CDR3 reads CASSLDREVGNYGYTF. The DNA of the CDR3 is TGTGCCAGCAGCCTGGACAGGGAAGTGGGGAACTATGGCTACACCTTC.

The V call is TRBV7-2, the J call TRBJ2-1; 11 nucleotides line up with TRBD2. In germline, CDR1 is SGHTA, CDR2 FQGNSA. There are 16 residues in the CDR3. V was clipped by 1 base and J by 6 bases; unmatched bases: 5. The CDR3 protein is CASSLEPSGGSNEQFF. CDR3 DNA: TGTGCCAGCAGCTTAGAACCTAGCGGGGGGAGCAATGAGCAGTTCTTC.

V and J are TRBV7-9 and TRBJ1-5, with a possible D match to TRBD1 (6 bases). This CDR3 has 14 residues. Trimming removed 1 base from V and 5 bases from J, with 9 bases in between. The germline CDR1 and CDR2 sequences are SEHNR and FQNEAQ (reference sequence). Here the CDR3 DNA reads TGTGCCAGCAGCTTAGGCAGGGGTGATCAGCCCCAGCATTTT. Its translation: CASSLGRGDQPQHF.

The chain uses TRBV6-5 and TRBJ2-5, with D possibly matching TRBD2 (6 bases). V was cut by 6 bases and J by 10 bases, with 15 bases left in between. Germline CDR1 MNHEY, CDR2 SVGAGI. The CDR3 totals 12 residues. The DNA of the CDR3 is TGTGCCAGCAGAACCGCCGGAGGGGACCAGTACTTC. This encodes CASRTAGGDQYF.

This chain connects TRBV5-1 to TRBJ2-1, with TRBD1 matching over 8 bases. CDR1 is SGHRS, CDR2 YFSETQ, per germline. The CDR3 is made up of 15 amino acids. Trimming at V came to 2 bases and at J to 10 bases, leaving 11 bases not matched to a gene. The CDR3 loop reads CASSFRDRQRTEQFF. As DNA, the CDR3 is TGCGCCAGCAGCTTCCGGGACAGGCAAAGGACGGAGCAGTTCTTC.

The chain uses TRBV5-8 and TRBJ1-5; D may be TRBD1 (5 bases). Looked up from germline, CDR1 is SGHTS and CDR2 is YDEGEE. The CDR3 runs to 19 residues. Trimming cost V 7 bases and J 3 bases, with 29 bases left between them. CDR3 in amino acids: CASVLISPFRGWVNQPQHF. The DNA for the CDR3 is TGTGCCAGCGTCCTAATTTCCCCCTTCCGGGGGTGGGTCAATCAGCCCCAGCATTTT. Together with reference TRBV5-8 and TRBJ1-5, the CDR3 gives the full variable domain: EAGVTQSPTHLIKTRGQQATLRCSPISGHTSVYWYQQALGLGLQFLLWYDEGEERNRGNFPPRFSGRQFPNYSSELNVNALELEDSALYLCASVLISPFRGWVNQPQHFGDGTRLSIL.

The chain links TRBV7-9 to TRBJ1-3; 8 nucleotides line up with TRBD1. In germline, CDR1 is SEHNR, CDR2 FQNEAQ (reference sequence). The trim removed 11 bases at V and 2 bases at J, leaving 8 bases unmatched. This CDR3 is 14 amino acids long. CDR3: CAGEWDRTGNTIYF. The CDR3 bases are TGTGCCGGCGAGTGGGACAGGACTGGAAACACCATATATTTT.

The chain joins TRBV7-8 to TRBJ2-1; 12 nucleotides line up with TRBD2. The length of the CDR3 is 18 residues. CDR1 is SGHVS and CDR2 is FQNEAQ in the germline V gene. After removal of 0 bases from V and 5 bases from J, the junction contained 8 bases not matched to a gene. CDR3 DNA sequence: TGTGCCAGCAGCTTAGCACGACTAGCGGGGGCACCTAACAATGAGCAGTTCTTC. The encoded protein is CASSLARLAGAPNNEQFF.

The chain employs TRBV9 and TRBJ2-1; 7 bases agree with TRBD2. CDR1 SGDLS and CDR2 YYNGEE come from the germline V gene. After removal of 4 bases from V and 0 bases from J, the junction contained 7 bases not matched to a gene. This CDR3 spans 16 amino acids. CDR3 in DNA: TGTGCCAGCAGCTCCAGCGGGGCTAGCTCCTACAATGAGCAGTTCTTC. Translation gives CASSSSGASSYNEQFF. Using reference TRBV9 and TRBJ2-1 for the parts outside the CDR3, the full variable domain is DSGVTQTPKHLITATGQRVTLRCSPRSGDLSVYWYQQSLDQGLQFLIQYYNGEERAKGNILERFSAQQFPDLHSELNLSSLELGDSALYFCASSSSGASSYNEQFFGPGTRLTVL.

The chain carries TRBV18 and TRBJ2-1; no clear D. The V end lost 0 bases, the J end lost 2 bases, and 8 bases lay between the germline ends. CDR1 KGHSH and CDR2 LQKENI come from the germline V gene. CDR3 length: 15 residues. CDR3 protein: CASSPPSAAYNEQFF. The CDR3 DNA follows: TGTGCCAGCTCACCACCGTCGGCGGCCTACAATGAGCAGTTCTTC.

This chain joins TRBV18 and TRBJ2-7; D is possibly TRBD2 (5 bases). The germline CDR1 and CDR2 sequences are KGHSH and LQKENI. Trimming left V 3 bases short and J 7 bases short, with 13 bases between. The CDR3 extends over 13 amino acids. The CDR3 bases are TGTGCCAGCTCACCGAGAAGCCAGCGGGAGCAGTACTTC. It specifies CASSPRSQREQYF.

This clone was counted only a few times. The chain uses TRBV29-1 and TRBJ1-2; D is uncertain. This CDR3 has 14 amino acids. The germline gives CDR1 SQVTM, CDR2 ANQGSEA. Trimming left V 4 bases short and J 4 bases short, with 16 bases between. For the CDR3, the DNA is TGCAGCGTTGGGTTTAAGGAGGGCGTCTATGGCTACACCTTC. This codes for CSVGFKEGVYGYTF.

The chain employs TRBV5-1 and TRBJ2-7; perhaps TRBD1 as D (7 bases). From germline, CDR1 is SGHRS and CDR2 YFSETQ. This CDR3 has 16 amino acids. The V end was cut by 5 bases, the J end by 3 bases, with 21 bases between. CDR3 sequence reads: CASRRGLQGNRYEQYF. CDR3 sequence (DNA): TGCGCCAGCAGACGCGGACTACAGGGGAACCGCTACGAGCAGTACTTC.

This clone was detected only once. The gene calls are TRBV18 and TRBJ1-6; 8 bases align to TRBD1. CDR1 and CDR2 from the germline V gene are KGHSH and LQKENI. This CDR3 comprises 15 residues. With V trimmed by 2 bases and J by 8 bases, 5 bases remained unmatched. The CDR3 DNA reads as TGTGCCAGCTCACCAAGGACAGGGCTGGATTCACCCCTCCACTTT. Translation gives CASSPRTGLDSPLHF.

The chain uses TRBV9 and TRBJ1-2; a possible D gene is TRBD1 (5 bases). The CDR3 is made up of 14 amino acids. The V end lost 0 bases, the J end lost 6 bases, and 12 bases lay between the germline ends. The V gene's germline CDR1 is SGDLS and CDR2 YYNGEE. The CDR3 DNA sequence: TGTGCCAGCAGCGTAGAAGTCAGGGATAATGGCTACACCTTC. This gives the protein CASSVEVRDNGYTF.

The chain has TRBV30 and TRBJ2-5, with 11 bases that match TRBD2. The CDR3 totals 13 residues. J lost 13 bases, V lost 5 bases, and 12 bases had no gene match. CDR1 is GTSNPN and CDR2 is SVGIG in the germline V gene (reference sequence). The CDR3 sequence is CAWDGTSGLRPYF. The CDR3 DNA follows: TGTGCCTGGGACGGGACTAGCGGCTTGCGCCCGTACTTC.

V gene TRBV11-3 combines with J gene TRBJ2-7, with 9 bases lining up with TRBD1. With V trimmed by 1 base and J by 5 bases, 6 bases remained unmatched. This CDR3 region has 15 residues. Germline V gene lookup returns CDR1 SGHNT and CDR2 YENEEA. CDR3 sequence (DNA): TGTGCCAGCAGCTTAGCGGGACAGGGTTTCGACGAGCAGTACTTC. Amino acid sequence: CASSLAGQGFDEQYF.